This T cell receptor (beta chain) is from a study of monozygotic twins with cystic fibrosis. Study-wide results and caveats: No link emerged between shared CDR3 counts and age, concordance or severity.

The J segment lost 6 bases and the V segment lost 4 bases, leaving 7 bases of the junction unmatched. CDR1 and CDR2 from the germline V gene are MGHRA and YSYEKL. This CDR3 is 15 amino acids long. This clone was detected once. Its antigen is as yet unknown. TCRdb's copy holds only in-frame clones and misses some; the assay was immunoSEQ multiplex PCR. The table has 30,000 or so clones, approximately 67% seen once. This sequence was found in a girl aged 10 to 17 with cystic fibrosis. The specimen was blood. The rearrangement links TRBV4-1 to TRBJ2-4; 9 positions agree with TRBD2. Here the CDR3 reads CASSRLAGVANIQYF. DNA of the CDR3: TGCGCCAGCAGCCGCTTAGCGGGAGTGGCAAACATTCAGTACTTC.